The 2 T cell receptor beta chains below come from one sample, sequenced in a study of cytomegalovirus exposure and HLA in healthy donors. This PCR relied on a set of 60 Vbeta primers and 13 Jbeta primers. TCRdb's copy holds only in-frame clones and misses some; the assay was immunoSEQ multiplex PCR. Of about 150,000 clones listed, 80% were seen once; the top ten hold 1%. Sequencing was performed on PBMCs. The source is a woman aged 45-59 years in good health and CMV-seropositive.

This clone appeared many times. The J gene is TRBJ1-3, the V gene TRBV4-1; no clear D gene. CDR1 is MGHRA, CDR2 YSYEKL, per germline. The ends were cut back, 1 base at V and 2 bases at J, with 9 bases in the middle. The CDR3 has 15 residues. This chain's CDR3 is CASSQASGPGNTIYF. In nucleotides, the CDR3 is TGCGCCAGCAGCCAAGCCAGTGGCCCTGGAAACACCATATATTTT.

This clone appeared a few times. This chain connects TRBV7-2 to TRBJ1-2, with 8 bases identical to TRBD1. The germline CDR1 and CDR2 sequences are SGHTA and FQGNSA. This CDR3 comprises 14 residues. Trimming at V came to 5 bases and at J to 8 bases, leaving 10 bases not matched to a gene. CDR3 residues: CASSATGGWGGYTF. CDR3 nucleotides: TGTGCCAGCAGCGCAACAGGGGGTTGGGGAGGCTACACCTTC.